The entry that follows covers one T cell receptor (beta chain) sequence. One end of the junction varies from germline; a read error may be responsible. The entry originates in a study of tumor and adjacent non-tumor tissue in lung cancer. The germline V gene has CDR1 SGHAT and CDR2 FQNNGV. The CDR3 consists of 16 residues. Three rounds of nested PCR, following a modified ARM-PCR protocol, produced the TCRbeta library. TCRdb fed the multiplex PCR reads into MiXCR, producing one record per CDR3 protein. The data contain 120,000 to 150,000 distinct CDR3 sequences, approximately 72% of them seen just once; the ten biggest clones take up approximately 18%. The template was RNA from unsorted bulk tissue.

This TCR was recovered from a man aged 60 to 75 with small cell lung cancer. The sequencing sample was made of lung tumor tissue. The chain couples TRBV11-2 to TRBJ2-3, with D perhaps matching TRBD1 or TRBD2 (6 bases each). The CDR3 loop reads CARIPTLGGGTDMQYF. The CDR3 DNA sequence: TGTGCCAGAATACCGACTCTAGGAGGGGGAACAGATATGCAGTATTTT.